This TCR beta chain is drawn from a study of blood T cell repertoires in COVID-19. Overall study context: Acute and convalescent COVID-19 samples came from the United States, Italy and Spain. PBMCs, B-cell-depleted T cells, or T cells were the source of the cDNA or gDNA that made up the material.

The CDR3 is made up of 16 amino acids. Germline assignment: CDR1 MNHEY and CDR2 SMNVEV (reference sequence). V was cut by 6 bases and J by 1 base, with 16 bases left in between. Authors' processing steps: Amplification with reference gene primers provided the estimates of nucleated cell counts. TCRdb's copy holds only in-frame clones and misses some; the assay was immunoSEQ multiplex PCR. V and J calls and clone size follow that table, whereas D and trimming were derived from the DNA. The sample holds roughly 80,000 clones, around 88% seen once. This clonotype originated in a woman older than 75 with acute or convalescent COVID-19. This chain uses TRBV27 with TRBJ1-5, with D perhaps matching TRBD1 (6 bases). Sequencing input: peripheral blood. The CDR3 loop is CASSRRGRGSNQPQHF. The CDR3 nucleotides are TGTGCCAGCAGCCGAAGAGGCAGGGGAAGCAATCAGCCCCAGCATTTT.